This T cell receptor (beta chain) was documented in a study of regulatory T cells in long-lasting Graves disease. Across the whole study: It was over 5 years of antithyroid drugs, with positive TSH receptor antibodies, that meant persistent Graves' disease.

Specified time point: persistent/refractory GD, antithyroid drugs over 5 years with positive TRAb. From PBMCs, RNA was extracted and then used to make the TCR library. Diagnosing Graves' disease relied on the American Thyroid Association guidelines. Trimming at V came to 1 base and at J to 2 bases, leaving 16 bases not matched to a gene. Germline lookup yields CDR1 SGHDN and CDR2 FVKESK. The CDR3 sequence is 20 residues long. iRepertoire HTBI primers and Arm-PCR of CDR3 regions built TCR beta libraries. TCRdb passed the multiplex PCR reads through MiXCR, listing each CDR3 protein once. The table has under 500,000 distinct CDR3 sequences, around 21% seen once; the top ten hold around 20%.

This chain links TRBV14 with TRBJ2-2, with 7 bases that match TRBD1. This specimen was peripheral blood mononuclear cells (PBMCs), taken when the disease was refractory, from a patient treated with antithyroid drugs. The source is a female donor with Graves disease. The CDR3 loop is CASSQALILRDRENTGELFF. CDR3 DNA: TGTGCCAGCAGCCAAGCCCTAATCCTCCGGGACAGAGAAAACACCGGGGAGCTGTTTTTT.